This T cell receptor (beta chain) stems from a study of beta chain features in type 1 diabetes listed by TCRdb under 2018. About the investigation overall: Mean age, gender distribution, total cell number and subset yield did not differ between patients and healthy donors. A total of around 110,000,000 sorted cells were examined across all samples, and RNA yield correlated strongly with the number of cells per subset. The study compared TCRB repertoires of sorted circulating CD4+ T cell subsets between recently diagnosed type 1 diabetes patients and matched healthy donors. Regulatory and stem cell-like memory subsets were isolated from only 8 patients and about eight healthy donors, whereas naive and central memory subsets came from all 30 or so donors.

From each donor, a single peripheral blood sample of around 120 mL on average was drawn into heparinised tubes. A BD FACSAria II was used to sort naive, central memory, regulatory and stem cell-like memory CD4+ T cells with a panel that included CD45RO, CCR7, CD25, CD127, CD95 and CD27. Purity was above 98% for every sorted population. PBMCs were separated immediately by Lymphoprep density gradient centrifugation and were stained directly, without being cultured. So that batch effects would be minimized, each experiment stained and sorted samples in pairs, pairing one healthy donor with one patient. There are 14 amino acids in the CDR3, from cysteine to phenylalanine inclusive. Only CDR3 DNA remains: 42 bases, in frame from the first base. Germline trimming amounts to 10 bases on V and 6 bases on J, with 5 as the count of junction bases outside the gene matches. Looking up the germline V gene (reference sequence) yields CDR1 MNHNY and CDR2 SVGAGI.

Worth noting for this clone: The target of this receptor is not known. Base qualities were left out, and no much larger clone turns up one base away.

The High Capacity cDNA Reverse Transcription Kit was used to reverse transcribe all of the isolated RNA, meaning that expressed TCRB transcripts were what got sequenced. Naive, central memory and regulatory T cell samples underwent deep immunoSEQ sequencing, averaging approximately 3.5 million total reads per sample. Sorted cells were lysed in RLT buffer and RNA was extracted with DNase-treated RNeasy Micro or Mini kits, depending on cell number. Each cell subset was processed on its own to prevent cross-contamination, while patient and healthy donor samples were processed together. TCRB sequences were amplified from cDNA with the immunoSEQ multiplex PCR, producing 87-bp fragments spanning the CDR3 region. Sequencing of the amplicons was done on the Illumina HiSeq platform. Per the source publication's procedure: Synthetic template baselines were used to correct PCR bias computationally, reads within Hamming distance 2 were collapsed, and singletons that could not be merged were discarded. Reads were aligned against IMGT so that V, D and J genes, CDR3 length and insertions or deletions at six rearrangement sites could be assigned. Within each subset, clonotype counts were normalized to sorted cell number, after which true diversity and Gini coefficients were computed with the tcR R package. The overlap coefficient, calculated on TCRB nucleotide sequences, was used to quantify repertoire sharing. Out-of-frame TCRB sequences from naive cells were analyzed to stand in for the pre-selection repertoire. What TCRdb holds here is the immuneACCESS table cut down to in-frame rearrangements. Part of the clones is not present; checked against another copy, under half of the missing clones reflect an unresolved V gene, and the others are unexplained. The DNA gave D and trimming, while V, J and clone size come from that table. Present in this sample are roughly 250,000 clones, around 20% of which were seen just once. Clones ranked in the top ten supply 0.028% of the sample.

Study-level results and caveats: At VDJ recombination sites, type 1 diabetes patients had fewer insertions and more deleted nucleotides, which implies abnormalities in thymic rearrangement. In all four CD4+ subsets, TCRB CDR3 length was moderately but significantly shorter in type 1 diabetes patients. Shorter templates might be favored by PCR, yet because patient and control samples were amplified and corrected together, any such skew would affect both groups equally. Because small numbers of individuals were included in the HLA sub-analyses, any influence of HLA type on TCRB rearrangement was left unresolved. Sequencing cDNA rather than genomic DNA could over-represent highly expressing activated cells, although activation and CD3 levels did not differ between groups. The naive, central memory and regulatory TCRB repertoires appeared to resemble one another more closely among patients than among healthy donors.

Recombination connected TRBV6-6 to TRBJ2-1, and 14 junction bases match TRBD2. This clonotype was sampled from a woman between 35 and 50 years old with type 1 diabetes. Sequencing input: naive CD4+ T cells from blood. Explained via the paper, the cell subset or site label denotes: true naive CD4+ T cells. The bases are TGTGCCACCCACGGACTAGCGGGAGGCAATGAGCAGTTCTTC. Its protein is CATHGLAGGNEQFF.